The 22 T cell receptor beta chains in this list originate from one sample, sequenced in a study of T cells in women clearing cervical HPV infection. Generated by immunoSEQ multiplex PCR, the TCRdb table keeps only in-frame clones and is missing some. This sample's table has some 37,000 clones. The sequencing sample was made of blood buffy coat. These receptors were obtained from a woman aged 18 to 75 with a cervical HPV16 infection that either progressed to CIN3+ or cleared (not recorded which).

As for this clone: Read coverage stops 3 residues before the CDR3 terminus; the germline J gene supplies the remainder. J is TRBJ2-5 and V is TRBV7-2; possible D gene TRBD1, 6 bases. Deletions cut 2 bases from V and 2 bases from J, with 9 bases between. Germline V gene lookup returns CDR1 SGHTA and CDR2 FQGNSA. CDR3 length: 14 residues. CDR3 DNA (partial): TGTGCCAGCAGCTTATATCAGGGGCAAGAGACC. It translates to CASSLYQGQET. In full, the CDR3 is CASSLYQGQETQYF.

About this clone itself: Read sequence stops 3 residues before the CDR3 end, and the germline J gene provides the missing end. The chain combines TRBV25-1 with TRBJ2-5; 9 bases line up with TRBD1. The CDR3 has 15 residues. From germline, CDR1 is MGHDK and CDR2 SYGVNS. V trimming: 4 bases; J trimming: 6 bases; junction bases outside the gene matches: 9. The covered CDR3 bases are TGTGCCAGCAGTGCACGGGACAGGGTTTTACAGACC. Residues: CASSARDRVLQT. The entire CDR3 protein reads CASSARDRVLQTQYF.

Details on this clone: The CDR3 end lies 3 residues beyond the end of the read and is filled in from the germline J gene. The chain employs TRBV14 and TRBJ1-3; unclear D gene. The CDR3 length is 14 residues. CDR1 SGHDN and CDR2 FVKESK come from the germline V gene. Trimming took off 2 bases at V and 4 bases at J, with 9 bases between the two ends. CDR3 region: CASSQQFGGNTIYF. The CDR3 bases that were read are TGTGCCAGCAGCCAACAGTTCGGGGGAAACACC.

Details on this clone: The read halts 3 residues ahead of the CDR3 end, with the missing end drawn from the germline J gene. This chain uses TRBV7-1 with TRBJ1-5, with D unclear. TRBV7-1 falls under the ORF class, with uncertain function. The CDR3 has 21 residues. V shed 2 bases and J shed 6 bases, with 32 bases lying between them. CDR3 amino acids: CASSSTTTDIEPEKCGQPQHF. The sequenced part of the CDR3 DNA is TGTGCCAGCAGCTCAACCACGACCGATATTGAGCCAGAAAAGTGCGGTCAGCCC.

About this clone itself: The read ends 3 residues early relative to the CDR3; the germline J gene fills the gap. The V gene is TRBV20-1, the J gene TRBJ2-1; 10 bases are shared with TRBD2. Germline CDR1 DFQATT, CDR2 SNEGSKA (reference sequence). The CDR3 runs 16 residues. The ends lost 0 bases at V and 5 bases at J; junction bases unmatched: 7. Here the CDR3 reads CSARDLGLAEHNEQFF. The part of the CDR3 DNA that was read is TGCAGTGCTAGAGATCTCGGACTAGCGGAACACAATGAG.

Concerning this clone: Sequencing ends 3 residues short of the CDR3 end; the germline J gene provides the rest. V and J are TRBV18 and TRBJ2-4, with 8 nucleotides matching TRBD1. The CDR3 is made up of 15 amino acids. Germline CDR1 and CDR2: KGHSH and LQKENI. The CDR3 region is CASSPGQEPNYGQYF. The part of the CDR3 DNA that was read is TGTGCCAGCTCACCGGGACAGGAGCCTAACTATGGT.

Turning to this clone: The CDR3 is cut off 3 residues early in the read; its end comes from the germline J gene. V and J are TRBV6-2 or TRBV6-3 and TRBJ1-2; possible D gene TRBD1, 6 bases. Germline CDR1 reads MNHEY; CDR2 reads SVGEGT. There are 15 residues in the CDR3. The covered CDR3 bases are TGTGCCAGCAGTGGGACTAGCGGGGGGGCAGATACC. As protein: CASSGTSGGADT. The complete CDR3 reads CASSGTSGGADTYTF.

CDR3 sequence reads: CATSDSSIPYEQYF. The DNA read from the CDR3 is TGTGCCACCAGTGATTCCTCTATCCCCTACGAG. The V and J genes are TRBV24-1 and TRBJ2-7; D uncertain. The read ends 3 residues shy of where the CDR3 ends; the end is completed using the germline J gene. V was shortened by 2 bases and J by 2 bases, with 9 bases between the two germline ends. Germline CDR1 is KGHDR and CDR2 is SFDVKD. The CDR3 spans 14 residues.

Worth noting for this clone: The observed sequence ends 3 residues before the CDR3 terminus, with the missing tail filled in from the germline J gene. The J gene is TRBJ2-3, the V gene TRBV4-1; D gene unclear. Trimming removed 2 bases at V and 4 bases at J, with 10 bases between. Germline loops: CDR1 MGHRA, CDR2 YSYEKL. This CDR3 has 14 amino acids. The CDR3 bases that were read are TGCGCCAGCAGCCAACCCCTTGTAGCAGATACG. It encodes CASSQPLVADT. The entire CDR3 sequence reads CASSQPLVADTQYF.

As to this clone: The DNA ends 3 residues before the CDR3 does, and the rest of the CDR3 is filled in from the germline J gene. The chain has TRBV7-9 and TRBJ2-1; D not resolved. Trimming removed 5 bases from V and 9 bases from J, with 14 bases in between. This CDR3 has 13 amino acids. CDR1 and CDR2 (germline): SEHNR, FQNEAQ (reference sequence). The CDR3 sequence is CASSPSSGLEQFF. The sequenced CDR3 bases are TGTGCCAGCAGCCCATCCTCCGGTCTTGAG.

About this clone itself: Read sequence stops 3 residues before the CDR3 end, and the germline J gene provides the missing end. J is TRBJ1-2 and V is TRBV12-3 or TRBV12-4; 7 bases map to TRBD1. Trimming took 6 bases from V and 5 from J; bases not matched to a gene: 6. The CDR3 sequence is 13 residues long. CDR3 residues: CASSPGQPYGYTF. The CDR3 bases that were read are TGTGCCAGCAGCCCGGGACAGCCTTATGGC.

About this clone itself: The sequence runs out 3 residues before the end of the CDR3; the remainder is reconstructed from the germline J gene. V and J are TRBV20-1 and TRBJ1-2, with a weak D call TRBD1 (5 bases). Trimming removed 3 bases from V and 0 bases from J, with 8 bases in between. The CDR3 spans 13 residues. Germline V gene lookup returns CDR1 DFQATT and CDR2 SNEGSKA (reference sequence). The sequenced CDR3 bases are TGCAGTGCTAGTACAGGATCTAACTATGGC. It codes for CSASTGSNYG. The whole CDR3 sequence reads CSASTGSNYGYTF.

About this clone itself: Read coverage stops 3 residues before the CDR3 terminus; the germline J gene supplies the remainder. J is TRBJ2-5 and V is TRBV20-1; 11 nucleotides agree with TRBD2. The germline CDR1 and CDR2 sequences are DFQATT and SNEGSKA (reference sequence). This CDR3 region has 14 residues. V was clipped by 0 bases and J by 5 bases; unmatched bases: 2. The CDR3 spells CSARDSGGAETQYF. CDR3 DNA, as far as it was read: TGCAGTGCTAGAGATAGCGGGGGGGCCGAGACC.

Notes on this clone: The read gets to within 3 residues of the CDR3 end, and the germline J gene fills in the rest. This sequence joins TRBV11-2 and TRBJ1-5; D gene ambiguous. Germline V gives CDR1 SGHAT, CDR2 FQNNGV. Trimming took 6 bases from V and 1 from J, leaving 7 bases between them. CDR3 size: 13 residues. CDR3 region: CASSPTSNQPQHF. Incomplete CDR3 DNA: TGTGCCAGCAGTCCTACCAGCAATCAGCCC. The full variable domain, rest sourced from reference TRBV11-2 and TRBJ1-5, is EAGVAQSPRYKIIEKRQSVAFWCNPISGHATLYWYQQILGQGPKLLIQFQNNGVVDDSQLPKDRFSAERLKGVDSTLKIQPAKLEDSAVYLCASSPTSNQPQHFGDGTRLSIL.

Notes on this clone: The sequenced fragment ends 3 residues before the CDR3 boundary, so the rest is inferred from the germline J gene. The chain has TRBV24-1 and TRBJ2-7, with 9 bases fitting TRBD1. Per germline, CDR1 KGHDR and CDR2 SFDVKD. Trimming at V came to 5 bases and at J to 4 bases, leaving 8 bases not matched to a gene. This CDR3 is 15 amino acids long. CDR3 in amino acids: CATSAPGQGGYEQYF. The CDR3 DNA, read in part, is TGTGCCACCAGTGCCCCGGGACAGGGTGGGTACGAG.

On this clone: The CDR3 goes on 3 residues after the read ends, and that part is filled in from the germline J gene. The V and J genes are TRBV18 and TRBJ1-2; possible D gene TRBD1, 6 bases. The germline V gene has CDR1 KGHSH and CDR2 LQKENI. The V and J ends lost 6 bases and 4 bases respectively, with 21 bases between them. This CDR3 is 16 amino acids long. The CDR3 bases that were read are TGTGCCAGCTCCGAAGACCGGACAGACGAATTCTATGGC. Its translation is CASSEDRTDEFYG. The whole CDR3 reads CASSEDRTDEFYGYTF.

In the case of this clone: From the germline J gene comes the end of the CDR3, since the read stops 3 residues before it. The chain employs TRBV5-1 and TRBJ2-7; TRBD2 is a possible D gene (6 bases). The CDR3 is 11 residues long. CDR1 SGHRS and CDR2 YFSETQ come from the germline V gene. V was cut by 2 bases and J by 6 bases, with 6 bases left in between. CDR3 region: CASSFGGEQYF. The covered CDR3 bases are TGCGCCAGCAGCTTCGGGGGCGAG.

Remarks on this clone: A junction end diverges from the germline sequence, so it may reflect a read error. The sequenced fragment ends 3 residues before the CDR3 boundary, so the rest is inferred from the germline J gene. The rearrangement links TRBV4-1 to TRBJ2-7, with 8 bases aligning to TRBD1. The length of the CDR3 is 15 residues. From germline, CDR1 is MGHRA and CDR2 YSYEKL. This CDR3 is CTSSSTGTGPYEQYF. CDR3 DNA, as far as it was read: TGCACCAGCAGTTCTACCGGGACAGGCCCCTACGAG.

On this clone: Coverage ceases 3 residues before the CDR3 finishes, and the germline J gene fills in the end. The chain carries TRBV2 and TRBJ1-3; D is possibly TRBD1 (5 bases). Germline V gene lookup returns CDR1 SNHLY and CDR2 FYNNEI. V was shortened by 8 bases and J by 0 bases, with 11 bases between the two germline ends. The CDR3 has 14 amino acids. The covered CDR3 bases are TGTGCCAGCCGGAGGGGTACCTCTGGAAACACC. This translates into CASRRGTSGNT. The whole CDR3 is CASRRGTSGNTIYF.

A word on this clone: The read comes to an end 3 residues before the CDR3 does, leaving the germline J gene to fill in the end. V and J are TRBV7-6 and TRBJ1-1; tentatively, D is TRBD1 (6 bases). V gave up 3 bases and J gave up 4 bases, with 9 bases separating them. Looked up from germline, CDR1 is SGHVS and CDR2 is FNYEAQ. The length of the CDR3 is 13 residues. The CDR3 spells CASSFPGVTEAFF. The CDR3 DNA, read in part, is TGTGCCAGCAGCTTCCCAGGGGTCACTGAA.

Concerning this clone itself: The read ends 3 residues early relative to the CDR3; the germline J gene fills the gap. The chain is built from TRBV6-1 and TRBJ2-2, with D perhaps TRBD2 (6 bases). V was trimmed by 4 bases and J by 6 bases, leaving 12 bases between them. Germline-derived CDR1 and CDR2 are MNHNS and SASEGT. The CDR3 totals 14 residues. The chain's CDR3 is CASSVRLEPGELFF. CDR3 DNA (partial): TGTGCCAGCAGTGTCCGACTAGAACCCGGGGAG.

As concerns this clone: The CDR3 extends 3 residues past the end of the read, so its final part is completed from the germline J gene. This chain links TRBV20-1 with TRBJ2-5, with TRBD2 matching over 7 bases. The germline CDR1 and CDR2 sequences are DFQATT and SNEGSKA (reference sequence). The CDR3 consists of 13 residues. The trim removed 6 bases at V and 6 bases at J, leaving 10 bases unmatched. The chain's CDR3 is CSASAGNLKTQYF. CDR3 DNA (partial): TGCAGTGCGTCAGCGGGAAATTTAAAGACC.